Listed here are 23 T cell receptor beta chains from one sample, sequenced in a study of blood T cell repertoires in COVID-19. Clones were read by immunoSEQ multiplex PCR, and TCRdb kept only the in-frame ones, dropping some. The data show about 250,000 clones, approximately 90% seen once. Sequenced material: peripheral blood. All receptors come from a woman in her thirties with active or convalescent COVID-19.

This chain joins TRBV10-3 and TRBJ2-7; D not certain. The CDR3 runs to 12 residues. Germline CDR1 ENHRY, CDR2 SYGVKD. Trimming stripped 0 bases from V and 5 bases from J, with 5 bases between. The CDR3 spells CAISESVDEQYF. CDR3 nucleotides: TGTGCCATCAGTGAGTCGGTAGACGAGCAGTACTTC.

Only one count was recorded for this clone. This chain uses TRBV6-5 with TRBJ2-7; a possible D gene is TRBD2 (5 bases). The germline V gene has CDR1 MNHEY and CDR2 SVGAGI. The CDR3 is 12 amino acids. The V gene lost 6 bases and the J gene lost 12 bases, with 18 bases spanning the gap. CDR3 sequence (DNA): TGTGCCAGCAGGTCCCCACCCGGAGGCCCGTACTTC. Its translation is CASRSPPGGPYF.

This chain joins TRBV6-2 or TRBV6-3 and TRBJ2-7; perhaps TRBD1 as D (6 bases). The V end lost 5 bases, the J end lost 9 bases, and 20 bases lay between the germline ends. The length of the CDR3 is 14 residues. Per germline, CDR1 MNHEY and CDR2 SVGEGT. The CDR3 DNA is TGTGCCAGCAGTCCCTCTGGGGGCCCCCCGGTGCAGTACTTC. Its translation is CASSPSGGPPVQYF.

The V gene is TRBV15, the J gene TRBJ2-3, with D maybe TRBD1 (6 bases). V lost 0 bases and J lost 1, with 11 bases in between. The CDR3 is 16 residues long. CDR1 LNHNV and CDR2 YYDKDF come from the germline V gene (reference sequence). DNA of the CDR3: TGTGCCACCAGCAGAGATGTGGGGGCAGGCACAGATACGCAGTATTTT. Its protein is CATSRDVGAGTDTQYF. The whole variable domain, remainder taken from reference TRBV15 and TRBJ2-3, is DAMVIQNPRYQVTQFGKPVTLSCSQTLNHNVMYWYQQKSSQAPKLLFHYYDKDFNNEADTPDNFQSRRPNTSFCFLDIRSPGLGDTAMYLCATSRDVGAGTDTQYFGPGTRLTVL.

This clone was seen only once. The genes are TRBV3-1 (or the pseudogene TRBV3-2) and TRBJ2-5; D remains ambiguous. The V end lost 3 bases, the J end lost 4 bases, and 6 bases lay between the germline ends. CDR1 and CDR2 from the germline V gene are LGHDT and YNNKEL (reference sequence). This CDR3 has 12 amino acids. CDR3: CASSQRGETQYF. In DNA, the CDR3 is TGTGCCAGCAGCCAGCGAGGAGAGACCCAGTACTTC.

V and J are TRBV18 and TRBJ1-2; the D gene is possibly TRBD1 (5 bases). Germline V gene sequence: CDR1 KGHSH, CDR2 LQKENI. The CDR3 has 17 amino acids. Trimming shortened V by 6 bases and J by 4 bases, and 24 bases separated the two germline ends. The CDR3 DNA sequence: TGTGCCAGCTCCCCCCAACCAGGGCAGGCAATTTCCTATGGCTACACCTTC. This gives the protein CASSPQPGQAISYGYTF.

The chain joins TRBV18 to TRBJ1-6; 9 positions match TRBD1. V dropped 3 bases and J dropped 6; count of bases not matched to a gene: 6. Germline V gives CDR1 KGHSH, CDR2 LQKENI. This CDR3 is 16 amino acids long. For the CDR3, the DNA is TGTGCCAGCTCACCTTCCGGGACAGGGCTTAATTCACCCCTCCACTTT. It translates to CASSPSGTGLNSPLHF.

The table lists this clone with a few counts. CDR3 sequence: CASSREVGAREQYF. CDR3 coding DNA: TGCGCCAGCAGTCGAGAGGTAGGGGCGCGCGAGCAGTACTTC. V is TRBV5-1 and J is TRBJ2-7; perhaps TRBD1 as D (5 bases). V was shortened by 5 bases and J by 6 bases, with 18 bases between the two germline ends. CDR3 length: 14 amino acids. The germline CDR1 and CDR2 sequences are SGHRS and YFSETQ.

V is TRBV6-5 and J is TRBJ1-5; TRBD1 might be the D (5 bases). CDR1 and CDR2 (germline): MNHEY, SVGAGI. Trimming pared 3 bases from V and 5 bases from J, leaving 11 bases between. This CDR3 spans 14 amino acids. The CDR3 sequence is CASSYLGGDQPQHF. CDR3 coding DNA: TGTGCCAGCAGTTATCTGGGGGGGGATCAGCCCCAGCATTTT.

The chain carries TRBV6-1 and TRBJ1-2, with D maybe TRBD1 (6 bases). The V end was cut by 11 bases, the J end by 3 bases, with 7 bases between. The germline CDR1 and CDR2 sequences are MNHNS and SASEGT. The CDR3 has 10 amino acids. CDR3 region: CAGGDYGYTF. CDR3 coding DNA: TGTGCCGGGGGCGACTATGGCTACACCTTC.

V gene TRBV6-1 combines with J gene TRBJ2-7; TRBD1 aligns across 7 bases. Germline assignment: CDR1 MNHNS and CDR2 SASEGT. With 3 bases clipped from V and 6 bases from J, the junction kept 11 bases outside the gene matches. This CDR3 comprises 15 residues. This CDR3 reads CASSELGGAVVEQYF. The CDR3 bases are TGTGCCAGCAGTGAGCTAGGGGGCGCCGTGGTCGAGCAGTACTTC.

V and J are TRBV6-1 and TRBJ1-4; 8 nucleotides agree with TRBD1. This CDR3 has 15 residues. V was pared by 0 bases and J by 7 bases, with 4 bases of the junction left unmatched. The germline CDR1 and CDR2 sequences are MNHNS and SASEGT. The CDR3 DNA reads TGTGCCAGCAGTGAAGCCACAGGGGGAGGTGAAAAACTGTTTTTT. It codes for CASSEATGGGEKLFF.

This sequence joins TRBV6-6 and TRBJ1-2; D gene uncertain. V lost 8 bases to trimming and J lost 4 bases, with 8 bases between them. The germline V gene encodes CDR1 MNHNY and CDR2 SVGAGI (reference sequence). CDR3 length: 11 residues. The CDR3 DNA sequence: TGTGCCAGCCTCATCGGCTATGGCTACACCTTC. Protein sequence: CASLIGYGYTF.

The chain carries TRBV28 and TRBJ1-3; D ambiguous. Looked up from germline, CDR1 is MDHEN and CDR2 is SYDVKM. The germline V and J ends were trimmed by 6 bases and 0 bases, with 12 bases remaining between them. The CDR3 totals 15 residues. CDR3 sequence reads: CASSPPSFSGNTIYF. For the CDR3, the DNA is TGTGCCAGCAGCCCCCCCAGTTTCTCTGGAAACACCATATATTTT.

V usage is TRBV24-1 and J usage is TRBJ2-1; TRBD1 aligns across 9 bases. The CDR3 runs to 14 residues. The germline V gene has CDR1 KGHDR and CDR2 SFDVKD. Trimming cost V 5 bases and J 4 bases; bases outside gene matches: 2. The CDR3 reads CATSADRGYNEQFF. Here the CDR3 DNA reads TGTGCCACCAGTGCGGACAGGGGATACAATGAGCAGTTCTTC.

This clone has only one observation. The chain has TRBV9 and TRBJ1-3; 8 bases are shared with TRBD1. Trimming cost V 0 bases and J 6 bases; bases outside gene matches: 11. This CDR3 has 17 amino acids. CDR1 is SGDLS and CDR2 is YYNGEE in the germline V gene. CDR3 protein: CASSVGATAGGENTIYF. Written as DNA, the CDR3 is TGTGCCAGCAGCGTAGGGGCGACGGCAGGGGGCGAAAACACCATATATTTT.

In its sample, this clone was seen once. The genes are TRBV4-1 and TRBJ2-1; D is undetermined. There are 12 residues in the CDR3. Per the germline V gene, CDR1 is MGHRA and CDR2 is YSYEKL. The ends were cut back, 0 bases at V and 8 bases at J, with 5 bases in the middle. In nucleotides, the CDR3 is TGCGCCAGCAGCCAAGATCACTATGAGCAGTTCTTC. Its protein is CASSQDHYEQFF.

The chain employs TRBV25-1 and TRBJ1-2; possibly TRBD1 for D (6 bases). The germline CDR1 and CDR2 sequences are MGHDK and SYGVNS. V shed 3 bases and J shed 0 bases, with 11 bases lying between them. This CDR3 has 15 amino acids. The CDR3: CASSEGAGANYGYTF. The CDR3 region has the DNA TGTGCCAGCAGTGAGGGGGCAGGAGCTAACTATGGCTACACCTTC.

The V and J genes are TRBV3-1 (or the pseudogene TRBV3-2) and TRBJ1-1; 11 bases map to TRBD1. The trim removed 5 bases at V and 6 bases at J, leaving 11 bases unmatched. The germline V gene encodes CDR1 LGHDT and CDR2 YNNKEL (reference sequence). The CDR3 spans 16 residues. The CDR3 region is CASSIRTGGKAAEAFF. In DNA, the CDR3 is TGTGCCAGCAGCATACGGACAGGGGGCAAGGCGGCTGAAGCTTTCTTT.

This chain links TRBV2 with TRBJ1-2; 7 bases are a match to TRBD1. The CDR3 is 14 amino acids. Germline-derived CDR1 and CDR2 are SNHLY and FYNNEI. With 8 bases clipped from V and 4 bases from J, the junction kept 10 bases outside the gene matches. CDR3 amino acids: CASSTGIPVYGYTF. CDR3 in DNA: TGTGCCAGCTCGACAGGGATACCAGTCTATGGCTACACCTTC.

This clone was seen a few times. This rearrangement joins TRBV6-4 to TRBJ2-3; maybe TRBD1 (6 bases). V was shortened by 3 bases and J by 2 bases, with 12 bases between the two germline ends. In germline, CDR1 is MRHNA, CDR2 SNTAGT. The CDR3 extends over 15 amino acids. DNA of the CDR3: TGTGCCAGCAGTGAAGAGCAGGGGTCCACAGATACGCAGTATTTT. This translates into CASSEEQGSTDTQYF.

The count of this clone is one. The chain is built from TRBV14 and TRBJ2-2, with a weak D call TRBD2 (6 bases). The CDR3 contains 13 residues. V was clipped by 3 bases and J by 6 bases, with 8 bases between them. Germline V lookup: CDR1 SGHDN, CDR2 FVKESK. The CDR3 is CASSQEGPGELFF. CDR3 nucleotides: TGTGCCAGCAGCCAGGAGGGGCCCGGGGAGCTGTTTTTT. Supplemented by reference TRBV14 and TRBJ2-2, the full variable domain reads EAGVTQFPSHSVIEKGQTVTLRCDPISGHDNLYWYRRVMGKEIKFLLHFVKESKQDESGMPNNRFLAERTGGTYSTLKVQPAELEDSGVYFCASSQEGPGELFFGEGSRLTVL.

The CDR3 DNA reads TGTGCCAGCAGCCAAAAAATGACTAGCGGGGGGGACAATGAGCAGTTCTTC. The encoded protein is CASSQKMTSGGDNEQFF. The rearrangement joins TRBV14 to TRBJ2-1; 14 nucleotides match TRBD2. V trimming: 2 bases; J trimming: 5 bases; junction bases outside the gene matches: 5. Germline V gene lookup returns CDR1 SGHDN and CDR2 FVKESK. This CDR3 is built from 17 residues.